These T cell receptor beta chains were read from a single sample in a study of T cell repertoires in cytomegalovirus infection. Each CDR3 protein gets one entry after TCRdb re-called the reads with MiXCR. The repertoire has 210,000 or so distinct CDR3 sequences, 5% to 8.5% of them found once; the top ten carry around 6.9%. The sequenced sample consisted of PBMCs. The receptors derive from a human donor in good health (CMV status not recorded). Some clones in this sample may be carry-over from other donors' samples. Each CDR3 is given with its conserved first and last residue.

v_gene,CDR3aa
TRBV29-1,CSVEDHFGYREAFF
TRBV20-1,CSAREAGDGEQFF
TRBV6-5,CASSYNRGSNYGYTF
TRBV7-2,CASSLARQGAYNEQFF
TRBV7-3,CASSSRGPGELFF
TRBV7-2,CASSLGGSGGLEQFF
TRBV6-2/TRBV6-3,CASSYLDAGYTF
TRBV24-1,CATSDLSGQPQHF
TRBV5-1,CASSDGRTGGTGELFF
TRBV7-3,CASSSGRDTEAFF
TRBV7-2,CASSLSVTSGYNEQFF
TRBV7-9,CASSLENRITYEQYF
TRBV12-3/TRBV12-4,CASSRDHNQPQHF
TRBV5-1,CASSIGTSGGDTQYF
TRBV28,CASSYSWGPNYEQYF
TRBV28,CASSPGTGTTPLHF
TRBV27,CASSFRQGYNSPLHF
TRBV20-1,CSARDSGGQSSYNEQFF
TRBV29-1,CSLRTDLNTEAFF
TRBV11-2,CASSPAGNYGYTF
TRBV5-1,CASSFGGLNTGELFF
TRBV24-1,CATSGGATDTQYF
TRBV7-6,CASRGFKDEQYF
TRBV3-1,CASRGTGMNTEAFF
TRBV19,CASSRQGDGAKNIQYF
TRBV19,CASSKGVLAEAFF
TRBV7-2,CASSLVGGTDPYGYTF
TRBV6-4,CASSDSIDRADVSGELFF
TRBV7-2,CASSSGPRQDTQYF
TRBV12-3/TRBV12-4,CASSLGSVGYGYTF
TRBV7-2,CASRGTSGGSSYEQYF
TRBV20-1,CSARAGVAEAFF
TRBV7-9,CASSYYGTPGANVLTF
TRBV19,CASSIGTGPYNEQFF
TRBV2,CASSETAGTTEAFF